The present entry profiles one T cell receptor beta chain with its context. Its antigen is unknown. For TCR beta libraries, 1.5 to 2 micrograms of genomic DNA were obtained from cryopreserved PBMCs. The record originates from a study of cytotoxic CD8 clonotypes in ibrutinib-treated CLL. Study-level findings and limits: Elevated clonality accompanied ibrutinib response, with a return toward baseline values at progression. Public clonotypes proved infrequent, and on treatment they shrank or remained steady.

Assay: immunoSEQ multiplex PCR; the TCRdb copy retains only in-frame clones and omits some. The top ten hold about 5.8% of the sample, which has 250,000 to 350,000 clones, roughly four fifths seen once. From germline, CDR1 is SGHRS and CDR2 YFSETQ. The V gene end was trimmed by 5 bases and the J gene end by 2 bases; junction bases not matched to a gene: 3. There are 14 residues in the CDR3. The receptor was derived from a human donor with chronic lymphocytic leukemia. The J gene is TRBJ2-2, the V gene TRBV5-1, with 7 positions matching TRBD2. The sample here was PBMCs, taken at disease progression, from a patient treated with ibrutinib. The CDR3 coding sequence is TGCGCCAGCAGAACTAGCGAAAACACCGGGGAGCTGTTTTTT. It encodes CASRTSENTGELFF.